One TCR beta chain is described in this entry. Its antigen is unidentified. The sample originates from a study of T-cell memory formation after mild COVID-19. Study results and limitations: The main location of contracting CD4+ clones was CM and EM, and that of contracting CD8+ clones was EMRA.

V was pared by 5 bases and J by 3 bases, with 7 bases between. The CDR3 has 12 residues. The germline CDR1 and CDR2 sequences are KGHSH and LQKENI. TCRdb reprocessed the 5' RACE reads with MiXCR, giving one entry per CDR3 protein. The data contain 400,000 to 500,000 distinct CDR3 sequences, around 19% of them singletons. Sequenced: PBMCs or a T cell subset sorted from them (not recorded which). This sequence joins TRBV18 and TRBJ1-2; D gene ambiguous. The receptor's source is an adult woman who had mild COVID-19 (a few samples of this study predate the infection). Cell type and time point are not known. CDR3 sequence reads: CASSEMDYGYTF. DNA of the CDR3: TGTGCCAGCTCAGAAATGGACTATGGCTACACCTTC.